These 10 T cell receptor beta chains were sequenced from one sample in a study of tissue T cells after allogeneic stem cell transplantation. Profiling relied on immunoSEQ multiplex PCR, and the TCRdb table lists in-frame clones only, not all of them. Here the sample spans 800 to 1,000 clones, roughly 40% being singletons. Sequences were derived from ileal tissue, sampled at autopsy. These receptors were collected from a female patient between 40 and 75 years old with steroid-refractory graft-versus-host disease after an allogeneic stem cell transplant. Some T cells could come from the graft donor.

This clone was seen a few times. The V call is TRBV10-1, the J call TRBJ2-2; D might be TRBD2 (6 bases). The CDR3 runs 15 residues. Germline V gives CDR1 WNHNN, CDR2 SYGVQD (reference sequence). The V and J ends lost 0 bases and 5 bases respectively, with 10 bases between them. CDR3 bases: TGCGCCAGCAGTGAGTCGGCGGGAAGAACCGGGGAGCTGTTTTTT. Translation gives CASSESAGRTGELFF.

This clone turned up a few times. This chain connects TRBV27 to TRBJ2-2; possibly TRBD1 for D (6 bases). V was shortened by 8 bases and J by 3 bases, with 13 bases between the two germline ends. The CDR3 is made up of 14 amino acids. Germline CDR1 and CDR2: MNHEY and SMNVEV (reference sequence). The CDR3 sequence is CASRTGFDTGELFF. The CDR3 DNA is TGTGCCAGCCGAACAGGGTTCGACACCGGGGAGCTGTTTTTT.

The chain employs TRBV5-4 and TRBJ2-1; possible D gene TRBD1, 6 bases. The V end lost 9 bases, the J end lost 5 bases, and 12 bases lay between the germline ends. CDR3 length: 12 amino acids. CDR1 and CDR2 (germline): SGHNT, YYREEE (reference sequence). The DNA for the CDR3 is TGTGCCACCACAGGGTTCGACAATGAGCAGTTCTTC. Amino acids: CATTGFDNEQFF.

This clone has a handful of counts. The chain links TRBV6-6 to TRBJ1-5; perhaps TRBD1 as D (6 bases). V was cut by 6 bases and J by 5 bases, with 17 bases left in between. CDR3 length equals 15 residues. Germline CDR1 reads MNHNY; CDR2 reads SVGAGI (reference sequence). CDR3 DNA: TGTGCCAGCAGACTCACAGGGAAACGGGATCAGCCCCAGCATTTT. Translation gives CASRLTGKRDQPQHF.

The chain is built from TRBV11-3 and TRBJ1-6; perhaps TRBD1 as D (5 bases). The V gene lost 4 bases and the J gene lost 7 bases, with 20 bases spanning the gap. The CDR3 has 17 residues. Germline CDR1 reads SGHNT; CDR2 reads YENEEA. The CDR3, as DNA: TGTGCCAGCAGCTACCGATACGCGCCGGGACGAAATTCACCCCTCCACTTT. As protein: CASSYRYAPGRNSPLHF.

The chain is built from TRBV6-5 and TRBJ1-4, with D unclear. V was trimmed by 7 bases and J by 7 bases, leaving 13 bases between them. Germline V CDR1 and CDR2: MNHEY, SVGAGI. This CDR3 is 13 amino acids long. CDR3 sequence reads: CASNIRLGEKLFF. The CDR3 region has the DNA TGTGCCAGCAATATTAGACTGGGTGAAAAACTGTTTTTT.

The rearrangement uses TRBV5-5 and TRBJ2-5, with D perhaps assigned TRBD1 or TRBD2 (6 bases each). Germline V CDR1 and CDR2: SGHKS, YYEKEE (reference sequence). The CDR3 is 14 residues long. The ends were cut back, 4 bases at V and 3 bases at J, with 13 bases in the middle. The CDR3 DNA sequence: TGTGCCAGCAGCGTAGGGGGACTTGAAGAGACCCAGTACTTC. This sequence encodes CASSVGGLEETQYF.

The V call is TRBV30, the J call TRBJ1-6; maybe TRBD1 (6 bases). The ends were cut back, 4 bases at V and 7 bases at J, with 11 bases in the middle. CDR1 is GTSNPN, CDR2 SVGIG, per germline (reference sequence). CDR3 length: 13 amino acids. In DNA form, the CDR3 reads TGTGCCTGGACAGGACAGCGGAATTCACCCCTCCACTTT. It specifies CAWTGQRNSPLHF.

This clone was observed a handful of times. This chain uses TRBV3-1 (or the pseudogene TRBV3-2) with TRBJ2-5; 8 bases align to TRBD2. The CDR3 is made up of 13 amino acids. The ends lost 2 bases at V and 4 bases at J; junction bases unmatched: 0. Germline CDR1 reads LGHDT; CDR2 reads YNNKEL (reference sequence). CDR3 bases: TGTGCCAGCAGCCAACTAGCGGGAGAGACCCAGTACTTC. Protein sequence: CASSQLAGETQYF.

The genes are TRBV27 and TRBJ2-7; D may be TRBD1 or TRBD2 (5 bases each). The CDR3 is 16 residues long. Per the germline V gene, CDR1 is MNHEY and CDR2 is SMNVEV (reference sequence). V lost 3 bases and J 2 bases, leaving 17 bases between the germline ends. The CDR3 here is CASSLGPGQAPYEQYF. The CDR3 DNA is TGTGCCAGCAGTTTGGGGCCGGGGCAGGCGCCCTACGAGCAGTACTTC.